A single sample gave rise to the 10 T cell receptor beta chains below, sequenced in a study of T cell responses to AZD1222 COVID-19 vaccine. Data came from immunoSEQ multiplex PCR; TCRdb stores just in-frame clones and leaves some out. The sample shows 80,000 to 90,000 clones, under 95% of them seen only once. The specimen comprised peripheral blood, sampled on day 0 of MenACWY control vaccination. The receptors originated from an adult in good health.

This chain links TRBV28 with TRBJ2-2; TRBD1 matches 7 bases. CDR1 and CDR2 (germline): MDHEN, SYDVKM. With V trimmed by 6 bases and J by 7 bases, 8 bases remained unmatched. The CDR3 covers 14 residues. The chain's CDR3 is CASRDRSTGGELFF. The CDR3 DNA follows: TGTGCCAGCAGGGACAGGTCGACCGGCGGGGAGCTGTTTTTT. Using reference TRBV28 and TRBJ2-2 for the parts outside the CDR3, the full variable domain is DVKVTQSSRYLVKRTGEKVFLECVQDMDHENMFWYRQDPGLGLRLIYFSYDVKMKEKGDIPEGYSVSREKKERFSLILESASTNQTSMYLCASRDRSTGGELFFGEGSRLTVL.

The V gene is TRBV18, the J gene TRBJ1-5, with D perhaps matching TRBD1 (5 bases). V gave up 2 bases and J gave up 3 bases, with 14 bases separating them. Germline V gives CDR1 KGHSH, CDR2 LQKENI. CDR3 size: 16 residues. The CDR3 is CASSPNRGGNNQPQHF. CDR3 in DNA: TGTGCCAGCTCACCAAACCGGGGGGGGAACAATCAGCCCCAGCATTTT.

The chain joins TRBV28 to TRBJ1-5; D gene ambiguous. The CDR3 extends over 15 amino acids. The germline V gene has CDR1 MDHEN and CDR2 SYDVKM. The V end lost 6 bases, the J end lost 6 bases, and 18 bases lay between the germline ends. In DNA, the CDR3 is TGTGCCAGCAGATCCCTAGGAGGGTTCGGTCAGCCCCAGCATTTT. Its protein is CASRSLGGFGQPQHF.

This chain uses TRBV11-2 with TRBJ2-7; 7 nucleotides agree with TRBD2. Germline V lookup: CDR1 SGHAT, CDR2 FQNNGV. The CDR3 spans 16 residues. V lost 3 bases to trimming and J lost 0 bases; unmatched junction nucleotides: 8. Here the CDR3 reads CASSFGAGVSSYEQYF. CDR3 DNA sequence: TGTGCCAGCAGCTTCGGGGCGGGGGTTAGCTCCTACGAGCAGTACTTC.

The rearrangement links TRBV7-6 to TRBJ1-1; tentatively, D is TRBD1 (6 bases). Germline V gives CDR1 SGHVS, CDR2 FNYEAQ. This CDR3 is 15 amino acids long. V lost 1 base and J 1 base, leaving 10 bases between the germline ends. CDR3 protein: CASSLEGTTNTEAFF. CDR3 coding DNA: TGTGCCAGCAGCTTAGAAGGGACAACGAACACTGAAGCTTTCTTT.

This clone occurred once. V gene TRBV5-6 combines with J gene TRBJ1-2; a weak D match, TRBD1 (6 bases). The germline V and J ends were trimmed by 4 bases and 3 bases, with 13 bases remaining between them. CDR1 is SGHDT, CDR2 YYEEEE, per germline. The CDR3 has 14 amino acids. The CDR3 coding sequence is TGTGCCAGCAGCACCTACAGGGCGCACTATGGCTACACCTTC. It yields the protein CASSTYRAHYGYTF.

This clone has just one count. The rearrangement joins TRBV28 to TRBJ1-2, with D perhaps TRBD1 (5 bases). Trimming removed 3 bases from V and 2 bases from J, with 7 bases in between. This CDR3 region has 13 residues. In germline, CDR1 is MDHEN, CDR2 SYDVKM. The CDR3, as DNA: TGTGCCAGCAGTTTTCCAGGGAACTATGGCTACACCTTC. Its translation is CASSFPGNYGYTF.

This chain uses TRBV24-1 with TRBJ2-5; 11 bases are shared with TRBD2. The V gene end was trimmed by 0 bases and the J gene end by 6 bases; junction bases not matched to a gene: 5. The CDR3 has 16 residues. Germline CDR1 and CDR2: KGHDR and SFDVKD. Here the CDR3 reads CATSDLSASGGKTQYF. The CDR3 DNA is TGTGCCACCAGTGATTTGTCGGCTAGCGGGGGGAAGACCCAGTACTTC.

V and J are TRBV28 and TRBJ1-5; D is unclear. V was trimmed by 2 bases and J by 8 bases, leaving 7 bases between them. Germline loops: CDR1 MDHEN, CDR2 SYDVKM. This CDR3 has 12 residues. CDR3 loop: CASSLRREPQHF. The DNA for the CDR3 is TGTGCCAGCAGTTTAAGGAGGGAGCCCCAGCATTTT.

The chain is built from TRBV25-1 and TRBJ2-5, with 9 bases identical to TRBD1. Germline assignment: CDR1 MGHDK and CDR2 SYGVNS. The V and J ends lost 6 bases and 1 base, in that order; junction bases with no gene match: 3. This CDR3 is built from 14 residues. The CDR3 is CASRPTGGQETQYF. CDR3 nucleotide sequence: TGTGCCAGCAGACCGACAGGGGGCCAAGAGACCCAGTACTTC.